These 20 T cell receptor beta chains originate from one sample sequenced in a study of blood T cell repertoires in COVID-19. This table comes from immunoSEQ multiplex PCR, and its TCRdb copy is limited to in-frame clones, with some not included. Of about 400,000 clones listed, around 90% are singletons. The sequencing input was peripheral blood. Receptors were obtained from a human donor in a cohort sampled during active COVID-19.

V is TRBV7-8 and J is TRBJ2-3, with a tentative D call TRBD2 (5 bases). V lost 4 bases and J 1 base, leaving 21 bases between the germline ends. The CDR3 has 18 amino acids. Germline V gene lookup returns CDR1 SGHVS and CDR2 FQNEAQ. The CDR3 coding sequence is TGTGCCAGCAGCTCAATAGAGAGCGGAGTCGCTGGCACAGATACGCAGTATTTT. Translated, it gives CASSSIESGVAGTDTQYF. Combining the CDR3 with reference TRBV7-8 and TRBJ2-3 gives the whole variable domain GAGVSQSPRYKVAKRGQDVALRCDPISGHVSLFWYQQALGQGPEFLTYFQNEAQLDKSGLPSDRFFAERPEGSVSTLKIQRTQQEDSAVYLCASSSIESGVAGTDTQYFGPGTRLTVL.

The chain has TRBV19 and TRBJ1-5; no clear D. The CDR3 sequence is 16 residues long. CDR1 LNHDA and CDR2 SQIVND come from the germline V gene (reference sequence). Deletions cut 7 bases from V and 13 bases from J, with 29 bases between. CDR3 amino acids: CASTRDGGSPVDRQHF. CDR3 coding DNA: TGTGCCAGTACGCGAGATGGAGGGTCCCCGGTCGACCGGCAGCATTTT. Full variable domain (remainder filled in from reference TRBV19 and TRBJ1-5): DGGITQSPKYLFRKEGQNVTLSCEQNLNHDAMYWYRQDPGQGLRLIYYSQIVNDFQKGDIAEGYSVSREKKESFPLTVTSAQKNPTAFYLCASTRDGGSPVDRQHFGDGTRLSIL.

The chain uses TRBV27 and TRBJ2-1; weak D call: TRBD1 (7 bases). Trimming stripped 7 bases from V and 4 bases from J, with 14 bases between. The CDR3 is 14 residues long. Germline V lookup: CDR1 MNHEY, CDR2 SMNVEV (reference sequence). For the CDR3, the DNA is TGTGCCAGCACCACCGCAGGGGGGTACAATGAGCAGTTCTTC. Translation: CASTTAGGYNEQFF.

This chain connects TRBV6-1 to TRBJ2-4; TRBD2 might be the D (5 bases). This CDR3 has 18 residues. Germline loops: CDR1 MNHNS, CDR2 SASEGT. With 3 bases removed from V and 0 bases from J, the gap between germline ends came to 18 bases. CDR3 amino acids: CASSERALNTLAKNIQYF. The CDR3, as DNA: TGTGCCAGCAGTGAGCGGGCTTTAAACACCCTAGCCAAAAACATTCAGTACTTC.

The chain uses TRBV3-1 (or the pseudogene TRBV3-2) and TRBJ2-5; 8 bases agree with TRBD2. The CDR3 contains 17 residues. Germline V gene lookup returns CDR1 LGHDT and CDR2 YNNKEL (reference sequence). The V and J ends lost 0 bases and 9 bases, in that order; junction bases with no gene match: 15. Here the CDR3 reads CASSQDRKRGTPEAQYF. DNA for the CDR3: TGTGCCAGCAGCCAAGATAGGAAGCGGGGGACGCCTGAGGCCCAGTACTTC.

The rearrangement links TRBV19 to TRBJ1-5; 8 nucleotides agree with TRBD1. V shed 4 bases and J 5 bases; nucleotides not matched to a gene: 13. The CDR3 runs 17 residues. From germline, CDR1 is LNHDA and CDR2 SQIVND (reference sequence). The CDR3 region is CASSTGQGRANDQPQHF. The CDR3 DNA is TGTGCCAGTAGTACCGGACAGGGACGAGCGAATGATCAGCCCCAGCATTTT.

The chain carries TRBV7-9 and TRBJ1-5, with no clear D. This CDR3 spans 12 amino acids. V was pared by 1 base and J by 9 bases, with 7 bases between. CDR1 SEHNR and CDR2 FQNEAQ come from the germline V gene (reference sequence). For the CDR3, the DNA is TGTGCCAGCAGCTTAGGTGCTATGCCCCAGCATTTT. Encoded protein: CASSLGAMPQHF.

This chain joins TRBV30 and TRBJ1-1; 11 bases fit TRBD1. The CDR3 is made up of 16 amino acids. Trimming removed 4 bases from V and 4 bases from J; junction bases left unmatched: 11. Germline V gene data show CDR1 as GTSNPN and CDR2 as SVGIG (reference sequence). The CDR3 region is CAWTGRDRGFGTEAFF. Written as DNA, the CDR3 is TGTGCCTGGACTGGCCGGGACAGGGGGTTCGGCACTGAAGCTTTCTTT.

This clone was found once. The chain employs TRBV4-1 and TRBJ1-2; no clear D. Trimming shortened V by 0 bases and J by 1 base, and 12 bases separated the two germline ends. The CDR3 sequence is 16 residues long. Looked up from germline, CDR1 is MGHRA and CDR2 is YSYEKL. The CDR3: CASSQEPGILNYGYTF. CDR3 nucleotide sequence: TGCGCCAGCAGCCAAGAACCGGGAATCCTTAACTATGGCTACACCTTC.

CDR3 amino acids: CASGTGPVNTEAFF. The CDR3 DNA is TGTGCCAGCGGGACAGGGCCCGTGAACACTGAAGCTTTCTTT. This chain joins TRBV28 and TRBJ1-1; 9 nucleotides match TRBD1. The CDR3 has 14 amino acids. V lost 8 bases to trimming and J lost 0 bases; unmatched junction nucleotides: 4. In germline, CDR1 is MDHEN, CDR2 SYDVKM.

The genes are TRBV4-2 and TRBJ2-3; TRBD2 matches at 12 bases. This CDR3 is 15 amino acids long. J was trimmed by 6 bases and V by 4 bases; bases with no gene match: 5. Germline CDR1 and CDR2: LGHNA and YNFKEQ. The CDR3 loop reads CASSLGLAGPDTQYF. For the CDR3, the DNA is TGTGCCAGCAGCCTAGGACTAGCGGGACCCGATACGCAGTATTTT.

The chain recombines TRBV19 with TRBJ1-5; 9 bases fit TRBD1. V shed 4 bases and J 3 bases; nucleotides not matched to a gene: 4. CDR3 length equals 15 residues. Germline-derived CDR1 and CDR2 are LNHDA and SQIVND (reference sequence). In DNA form, the CDR3 reads TGTGCCAGTAGTAGTGGACAGGGGACCAATCAGCCCCAGCATTTT. As protein: CASSSGQGTNQPQHF.

CDR3 DNA sequence: TGTGCCAGCAGTAGGAGTCTAGCCAAAAACATTCAGTACTTC. Its protein is CASSRSLAKNIQYF. This sequence joins TRBV28 and TRBJ2-4, with D hard to call. Trimming stripped 5 bases from V and 0 bases from J, with 8 bases between. Germline assignment: CDR1 MDHEN and CDR2 SYDVKM. The CDR3 totals 14 residues.

This chain connects TRBV5-1 to TRBJ1-5; D unresolved. Germline V lookup: CDR1 SGHRS, CDR2 YFSETQ. The V gene lost 5 bases and the J gene lost 5 bases, with 5 bases spanning the gap. This CDR3 is 11 amino acids long. The CDR3 loop reads CASRLYQPQHF. In DNA, the CDR3 is TGCGCCAGCAGACTCTATCAGCCCCAGCATTTT.

V and J are TRBV2 and TRBJ2-7, with 8 positions matching TRBD2. Germline V gene sequence: CDR1 SNHLY, CDR2 FYNNEI. The CDR3 is 15 amino acids. Trimming took 6 bases from V and 3 from J; bases not matched to a gene: 10. The CDR3 loop reads CASSQSAGERYEQYF. The CDR3 nucleotides read TGTGCCAGCAGCCAGTCAGCGGGGGAGCGCTACGAGCAGTACTTC. Together with reference TRBV2 and TRBJ2-7, the CDR3 gives the full variable domain: EPEVTQTPSHQVTQMGQEVILRCVPISNHLYFYWYRQILGQKVEFLVSFYNNEISEKSEIFDDQFSVERPDGSNFTLKIRSTKLEDSAMYFCASSQSAGERYEQYFGPGTRLTVT.

This chain uses TRBV3-1 (or the pseudogene TRBV3-2) with TRBJ2-2, with a possible D match to TRBD2 (6 bases). V dropped 0 bases and J dropped 5 bases, with 13 bases sitting between them. The CDR3 runs 16 residues. Germline V lookup: CDR1 LGHDT, CDR2 YNNKEL (reference sequence). Here the CDR3 reads CASSQEAGSETGELFF. The CDR3, as DNA: TGTGCCAGCAGCCAAGAGGCGGGATCGGAGACCGGGGAGCTGTTTTTT.

The DNA for the CDR3 is TGTGCCAGCTCACTCGCGGCTCGACAAGGGACTAGCGGGGACCAAGAGACCCAGTACTTC. It codes for CASSLAARQGTSGDQETQYF. This rearrangement joins TRBV18 to TRBJ2-5; 13 positions agree with TRBD2. V trimming: 4 bases; J trimming: 0 bases; junction bases outside the gene matches: 14. This CDR3 has 20 amino acids. Per the germline V gene, CDR1 is KGHSH and CDR2 is LQKENI. Combining the CDR3 with reference TRBV18 and TRBJ2-5 gives the whole variable domain NAGVMQNPRHLVRRRGQEARLRCSPMKGHSHVYWYRQLPEEGLKFMVYLQKENIIDESGMPKERFSAEFPKEGPSILRIQQVVRGDSAAYFCASSLAARQGTSGDQETQYFGPGTRLLVL.

This sequence joins TRBV2 and TRBJ2-5; 10 nucleotides agree with TRBD2. The CDR3 is made up of 15 amino acids. Looked up from germline, CDR1 is SNHLY and CDR2 is FYNNEI. The V gene end was trimmed by 4 bases and the J gene end by 4 bases; junction bases not matched to a gene: 6. In nucleotides, the CDR3 is TGTGCCAGCAGTGCCCTAGCGGGAGAGGGAGAGACCCAGTACTTC. This gives the protein CASSALAGEGETQYF.

The J gene is TRBJ2-2, the V gene TRBV7-3; D call uncertain. Per the germline V gene, CDR1 is SGHTA and CDR2 is FQGTGA. This CDR3 is built from 16 residues. Deletions cut 2 bases from V and 0 bases from J, with 10 bases between. The CDR3 DNA is TGTGCCAGCAGCTTACTTTCAGGCGCGAACACCGGGGAGCTGTTTTTT. As protein: CASSLLSGANTGELFF.

In DNA, the CDR3 is TGTGCCAGCAGCCCCCGACTAGCGGATATCCAAGAGACCCAGTACTTC. It yields the protein CASSPRLADIQETQYF. The V gene is TRBV25-1, the J gene TRBJ2-5; 9 bases line up with TRBD2. J lost 1 base, V lost 6 bases, and 9 bases had no gene match. The germline gives CDR1 MGHDK, CDR2 SYGVNS. There are 16 residues in the CDR3.